Below are 4 T cell receptor beta chains sequenced from a single sample in a study of spatial heterogeneity in lung cancer. The time point denotes: blood at routine non-recurrence follow-up after resection. TCRdb analysed the 5' RACE reads with MiXCR anew, one entry per CDR3 protein. The table includes 45,000 to 50,000 distinct CDR3 sequences, over 9.5% detected once. Here the sequenced sample was PBMCs, taken at follow-up. These receptors were obtained from a male donor with early-stage non-small cell lung cancer.

As to this clonotype: Its ends do not fully match the called genes, so a read error is possible. The rearrangement joins TRBV7-8 to TRBJ2-3; 8 bases agree with TRBD2. The germline V gene encodes CDR1 SGHVS and CDR2 FQNEAQ. The CDR3 spans 15 residues. Here the CDR3 DNA reads TGTGCCGGCAGCCCAGCGGGGGTCAGCACAGATACGCAGTATTTT. Translation gives CAGSPAGVSTDTQYF.

The J gene is TRBJ2-7, the V gene TRBV27, with D tentatively TRBD1 (6 bases). Germline CDR1 MNHEY, CDR2 SMNVEV (reference sequence). The CDR3 has 15 amino acids. The ends were cut back, 2 bases at V and 1 base at J, with 12 bases in the middle. The CDR3 DNA reads as TGTGCCAGCAGTTTAGGTGGACAGATTTCCTACGAGCAGTACTTC. Its translation is CASSLGGQISYEQYF.

This clonotype came up many times. The rearrangement joins TRBV4-3 to TRBJ1-1, with D perhaps TRBD1 (6 bases). With 0 bases removed from V and 4 bases from J, the gap between germline ends came to 12 bases. This CDR3 spans 15 amino acids. Germline CDR1 reads LGHNA; CDR2 reads YSLEER. The CDR3 loop reads CASSQDLGGFTEAFF. The DNA of the CDR3 is TGCGCCAGCAGCCAAGATCTCGGGGGCTTCACTGAAGCTTTCTTT.

The gene calls are TRBV10-3 and TRBJ1-1, with D tentatively TRBD1 (6 bases). Trimming shortened V by 7 bases and J by 7 bases, and 19 bases separated the two germline ends. Germline V gene data show CDR1 as ENHRY and CDR2 as SYGVKD. The CDR3 is 14 amino acids. CDR3 protein: CAITGSGHQDEAFF. The DNA of the CDR3 is TGTGCCATCACAGGCTCGGGACACCAGGATGAAGCTTTCTTT.